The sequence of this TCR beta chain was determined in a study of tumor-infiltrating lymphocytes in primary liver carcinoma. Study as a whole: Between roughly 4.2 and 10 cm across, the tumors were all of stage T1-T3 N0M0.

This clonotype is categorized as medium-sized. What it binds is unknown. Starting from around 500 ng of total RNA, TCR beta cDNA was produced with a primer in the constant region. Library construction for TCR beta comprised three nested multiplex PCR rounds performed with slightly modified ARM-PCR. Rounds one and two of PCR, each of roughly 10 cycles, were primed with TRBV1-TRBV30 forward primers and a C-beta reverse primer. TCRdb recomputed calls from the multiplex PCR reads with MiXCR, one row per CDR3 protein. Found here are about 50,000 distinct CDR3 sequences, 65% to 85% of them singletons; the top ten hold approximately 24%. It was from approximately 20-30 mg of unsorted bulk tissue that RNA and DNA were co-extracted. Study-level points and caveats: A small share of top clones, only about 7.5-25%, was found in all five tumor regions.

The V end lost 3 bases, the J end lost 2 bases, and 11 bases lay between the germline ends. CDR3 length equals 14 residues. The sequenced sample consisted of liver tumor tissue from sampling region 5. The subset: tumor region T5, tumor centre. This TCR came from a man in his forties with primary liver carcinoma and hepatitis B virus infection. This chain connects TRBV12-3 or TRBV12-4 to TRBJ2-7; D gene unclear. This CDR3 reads CASSLVAGTYEQYF. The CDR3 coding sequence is TGTGCCAGCAGTTTGGTGGCAGGCACCTACGAGCAGTACTTC.